The 18 T cell receptor beta chains reported below all come from one sample, sequenced in a study of Ad26.COV2.S vaccination and SARS-CoV-2 variants. The protocol was immunoSEQ multiplex PCR, while the TCRdb copy is restricted to in-frame clones and leaves out a portion. This repertoire shows around 45,000 clones, 83% found once; its top ten account for less than 60%. The sample consisted of peripheral blood, taken after recovery from COVID-19. The receptors stem from a human donor who had recovered from COVID-19.

V gene TRBV19 combines with J gene TRBJ1-5; 10 positions match TRBD1. Unmatched junction bases numbered 3, after V lost 5 bases and J lost 2 bases. There are 15 residues in the CDR3. Germline V CDR1 and CDR2: LNHDA, SQIVND (reference sequence). CDR3 sequence (DNA): TGTGCCAGTAGTGTCGGGACAGGGGGCAATCAGCCCCAGCATTTT. This sequence encodes CASSVGTGGNQPQHF.

J is TRBJ1-1 and V is TRBV5-1, with D perhaps TRBD1 (6 bases). The V gene lost 2 bases and the J gene lost 4 bases, with 15 bases spanning the gap. CDR3 size: 15 residues. CDR1 is SGHRS, CDR2 YFSETQ, per germline. In nucleotides, the CDR3 is TGCGCCAGCAGCTTCTCCCTGACAGGTGGCACTGAAGCTTTCTTT. Protein product: CASSFSLTGGTEAFF.

The chain recombines TRBV27 with TRBJ1-1; D remains ambiguous. The CDR3 sequence is 15 residues long. Deletions cut 4 bases from V and 2 bases from J, with 14 bases between. CDR1 and CDR2 from the germline V gene are MNHEY and SMNVEV (reference sequence). The CDR3 spells CASSSNARRNTEAFF. The CDR3 bases are TGTGCCAGCAGTTCGAATGCCAGGAGAAACACTGAAGCTTTCTTT.

V usage is TRBV6-4 and J usage is TRBJ2-2; 15 positions agree with TRBD2. After removal of 4 bases from V and 2 bases from J, the junction contained 5 bases not matched to a gene. Germline V gives CDR1 MRHNA, CDR2 SNTAGT. The CDR3 is 18 residues long. The CDR3 loop reads CASSAGTSGGKNTGELFF. The DNA of the CDR3 is TGTGCCAGCAGTGCCGGGACTAGCGGGGGGAAAAACACCGGGGAGCTGTTTTTT.

V usage is TRBV10-3 and J usage is TRBJ2-7; no clear D gene. V shed 0 bases and J shed 7 bases, with 4 bases lying between them. The CDR3 has 11 residues. Germline CDR1 reads ENHRY; CDR2 reads SYGVKD. The CDR3 coding sequence is TGTGCCATCAGTGAGTCGAGGGAGCAGTACTTC. This codes for CAISESREQYF.

This clone was seen just once. The chain recombines TRBV15 with TRBJ1-2; no definite D call. Germline V gene lookup returns CDR1 LNHNV and CDR2 YYDKDF (reference sequence). The V end lost 5 bases, the J end lost 4 bases, and 8 bases lay between the germline ends. CDR3 length: 12 residues. Written as DNA, the CDR3 is TGTGCCACCAGCCCGGTAGGCTATGGCTACACCTTC. Its protein product is CATSPVGYGYTF.

The chain employs TRBV12-3 or TRBV12-4 and TRBJ1-2; D is uncertain. V was clipped by 4 bases and J by 3 bases, with 6 bases between them. This CDR3 has 12 residues. CDR3 amino acids: CASSWTYYGYTF. CDR3 in DNA: TGTGCCAGCAGTTGGACCTACTATGGCTACACCTTC.

The gene calls are TRBV6-5 and TRBJ1-2; D call uncertain. This CDR3 spans 13 amino acids. Per germline, CDR1 MNHEY and CDR2 SVGAGI. Trimming took 5 bases from V and 1 from J, leaving 8 bases between them. CDR3 sequence: CASSREYNYGYTF. In nucleotides, the CDR3 is TGTGCCAGCAGTCGGGAGTATAACTATGGCTACACCTTC.

This clone was seen a single time. The chain couples TRBV10-3 to TRBJ1-2; D gene unclear. The germline V gene encodes CDR1 ENHRY and CDR2 SYGVKD. The ends were cut back, 5 bases at V and 2 bases at J, with 9 bases in the middle. This CDR3 is built from 13 residues. Written as DNA, the CDR3 is TGTGCCATCAGTCCCAAAAAAAACTATGGCTACACCTTC. Amino acids: CAISPKKNYGYTF.

The gene calls are TRBV5-1 and TRBJ2-3; D ambiguous. V dropped 4 bases and J dropped 4 bases, with 13 bases sitting between them. The germline CDR1 and CDR2 sequences are SGHRS and YFSETQ. The CDR3 is 14 residues long. The CDR3 spells CASSPAGSADTQYF. Here the CDR3 DNA reads TGCGCCAGCAGCCCCGCCGGCTCGGCAGATACGCAGTATTTT.

DNA of the CDR3: TGTGCCAGTAGTATAATGGGGTATATGAACACTGAAGCTTTCTTT. Amino acid sequence: CASSIMGYMNTEAFF. This sequence joins TRBV19 and TRBJ1-1; no definite D call. Germline assignment: CDR1 LNHDA and CDR2 SQIVND (reference sequence). Trimming removed 2 bases at V and 0 bases at J, with 10 bases between. The CDR3 is 15 residues long.

This chain uses TRBV18 with TRBJ1-2; 8 nucleotides align to TRBD1. This CDR3 has 14 residues. The germline V gene encodes CDR1 KGHSH and CDR2 LQKENI. After removal of 6 bases from V and 7 bases from J, the junction contained 10 bases not matched to a gene. Here the CDR3 reads CASSGQGARFGYTF. The CDR3 bases are TGTGCCAGCTCCGGGCAGGGGGCGCGATTTGGCTACACCTTC.

The rearrangement links TRBV7-9 to TRBJ2-7; the D gene could be TRBD1 or TRBD2 (5 bases each). In germline, CDR1 is SEHNR, CDR2 FQNEAQ (reference sequence). This CDR3 comprises 13 residues. V lost 7 bases and J 0 bases, leaving 10 bases between the germline ends. This chain's CDR3 is CASTGRSSYEQYF. The CDR3 coding sequence is TGTGCCAGCACGGGACGGAGCTCCTACGAGCAGTACTTC.

The V gene is TRBV30, the J gene TRBJ2-6; D not resolved. The CDR3 is 16 residues long. Trimming left V 0 bases short and J 0 bases short, with 9 bases between. Germline values: CDR1 GTSNPN, CDR2 SVGIG (reference sequence). CDR3 loop: CAWSVRPLSGANVLTF. The CDR3 nucleotides read TGTGCCTGGAGTGTACGCCCTCTCTCTGGGGCCAACGTCCTGACTTTC.

The genes are TRBV11-2 and TRBJ1-6; 10 bases are a match to TRBD1. CDR3 length equals 14 residues. Losses at the gene ends were 4 bases for V and 9 bases for J; bases not matched to a gene: 3. From germline, CDR1 is SGHAT and CDR2 FQNNGV. CDR3 loop: CASSWDRGISPLHF. The CDR3 DNA sequence: TGTGCCAGCAGCTGGGACAGGGGTATTTCACCCCTCCACTTT.

This rearrangement joins TRBV4-1 to TRBJ1-3; D not resolved. The germline CDR1 and CDR2 sequences are MGHRA and YSYEKL. CDR3 length: 15 residues. V was cut by 4 bases and J by 0 bases, with 10 bases left in between. The CDR3 coding sequence is TGCGCCAGCAGCCTCAGTTCGAGCTCTGGAAACACCATATATTTT. It specifies CASSLSSSSGNTIYF.

The chain recombines TRBV12-5 with TRBJ2-5, with 9 bases identical to TRBD2. This CDR3 spans 15 amino acids. Germline lookup yields CDR1 LGHNT and CDR2 FRNRAP. Trimming cost V 3 bases and J 1 base; bases outside gene matches: 3. CDR3 in amino acids: CASGFERGAQETQYF. In DNA form, the CDR3 reads TGTGCTAGTGGTTTCGAGCGGGGGGCCCAAGAGACCCAGTACTTC.

In its sample, this clone was seen once. The V call is TRBV18, the J call TRBJ1-1; the D is unclear. The CDR3 covers 14 residues. Germline-derived CDR1 and CDR2 are KGHSH and LQKENI. V dropped 1 base and J dropped 8 bases, with 14 bases sitting between them. CDR3 DNA sequence: TGTGCCAGCTCACCACGGACGGGATATTCCGAAGCTTTCTTT. Amino acid sequence: CASSPRTGYSEAFF.